This T cell receptor beta chain comes out of a study of blood T cell repertoires in COVID-19 (dated by TCRdb to 2019 to 2021). Some background on the complete study: Samples covering the acute and convalescent phases of COVID-19 were provided by collaborators in the United States, Italy and Spain. The prospective study material was composed of cDNA or gDNA derived from T cells, B-cell-depleted T cells, or PBMCs. Subjects who had been exposed to COVID-19, were actively infected with it, or had recovered from it provided the deeply sampled blood TCRbeta repertoires that made up the dataset. A freely available public database, intended as a resource for researchers studying the immune response to SARS-CoV-2, is where the repertoires were released. The samples were drawn from the first 160 participants of the ongoing ImmuneRACE study and from 1,254 subjects provided by 6 global collaborators. The sample metadata nearly always contained a de-identified subject ID, COVID-19 status, age in years and sex. HLA class I and class II types, where available, came from metadata supplied by the sample provider rather than from assay-based typing. The full study reports these points: How much clinical and demographic metadata was included differed by source and by participant, and the metadata was provided uncurated.

CDR1 and CDR2 are read off the germline V gene (reference sequence) as SEHNR and FQNEAQ. Between the V and J ends, shortened by 1 base and 3 bases respectively, the junction contains 16 bases. The CDR3 numbers 17 residues from cysteine through phenylalanine. CDR3 DNA only is kept here, 51 bases in frame from base 1. In the prospective study, participants were about 18 to 95 years old, resided in about two dozen geographic areas of the United States, and were enrolled through a virtual design. In the prospective study, cohorts were assigned on the basis of participant-reported clinical history obtained from a screening survey and a study questionnaire. ImmuneRACE Cohort 3 recovered participants were defined by two consecutive negative NP/OP PCR tests, healthcare professional clearance, or symptom resolution. Each participant in the prospective study had whole blood, serum and a nasopharyngeal or oropharyngeal swab collected by mobile phlebotomists. Participants in the prospective study had the option to provide additional blood draws and questionnaires over a roughly 2-month period. Before DNA extraction, prospective study blood samples were shipped either frozen or at room temperature.

The immunoSEQ Assay, a bias-controlled multiplex PCR, was used to amplify TCRbeta CDR3 regions from genomic DNA. From the authors' description of their analysis: The number of nucleated cells in each sample was estimated from the amplification of reference gene primers within the assay. To quantify the absolute abundance of each unique TCRbeta CDR3 rearrangement, sequence reads were collapsed and filtered. For each sample, productive Simpson clonality was calculated as the square root of Simpson's diversity index over productive rearrangements. The table comes from immuneACCESS by way of TCRdb, which keeps in-frame sequences with V and J called. Part of the clones is missing from these tables; in studies checked, under half for an unresolved V gene and the rest for unknown reasons. V, J and clone size derive from that table, while D and trimming were established from the DNA sequence. Here the sample has about 200,000 clones; roughly 90% occur a single time. The ten largest clonotypes hold 7.5% to 10% of the sample.

With respect to this clone: Its target antigen remains unknown. Base qualities are not provided; no much larger clone lies one nucleotide away.

The receptor was derived from a woman between 18 and 30 years old who had recovered from COVID-19. Here the chain combines TRBV7-9 and TRBJ1-3, and possibly TRBD1, on 5 matching bases. Material: PBMCs or T cells enriched from blood (not recorded which). At the DNA level, the sequence is TGTGCCAGCAGCTTAGGACAGCTTATTTCTCGTGGAAACACCATATATTTT. Its amino acids are CASSLGQLISRGNTIYF.